The 11 T cell receptor beta chains presented below share a single source sample, sequenced in a study of cytomegalovirus exposure and HLA in healthy donors. The primer mix had 60 Vbeta and 13 Jbeta primers. Repertoires were generated with immunoSEQ multiplex PCR, while TCRdb's copy carries only in-frame clones and drops some. The repertoire has about 200,000 clones, approximately 79% of them found once; the top ten carry 0.22%. Sequenced sample: PBMCs. These receptors originate from a girl aged 2 to 10 in good health and CMV-seronegative.

The rearrangement uses TRBV7-9 and TRBJ2-7, with TRBD2 as a possible D gene (5 bases). V was trimmed by 1 base and J by 6 bases, leaving 7 bases between them. The CDR3 extends over 12 amino acids. The germline CDR1 and CDR2 sequences are SEHNR and FQNEAQ (reference sequence). The CDR3 here is CASSLGGSEQYF. CDR3 sequence (DNA): TGTGCCAGCAGCTTAGGCGGGTCCGAGCAGTACTTC.

This sequence joins TRBV6-5 and TRBJ1-2, with 8 bases matching TRBD1. With 4 bases clipped from V and 6 bases from J, the junction kept 10 bases outside the gene matches. This CDR3 region has 15 residues. CDR1 is MNHEY and CDR2 is SVGAGI in the germline V gene. The CDR3 bases are TGTGCCAGCAGTTTCGGCAGGGGGCGTATTAATGGCTACACCTTC. This gives the protein CASSFGRGRINGYTF.

V usage is TRBV10-3 and J usage is TRBJ1-1; D is ambiguous. Trimming took off 7 bases at V and 1 base at J, with 13 bases between the two ends. The CDR3 runs to 14 residues. Germline V CDR1 and CDR2: ENHRY, SYGVKD. The CDR3 reads CAITPGRTNTEAFF. As DNA, the CDR3 is TGTGCCATCACCCCCGGGAGGACGAACACTGAAGCTTTCTTT.

The gene calls are TRBV4-1 and TRBJ1-6; D is possibly TRBD1 (6 bases). V was cut by 1 base and J by 7 bases, with 14 bases left in between. The CDR3 spans 16 residues. Germline-derived CDR1 and CDR2 are MGHRA and YSYEKL. CDR3 nucleotides: TGCGCCAGCAGCCAAGCCGCGACAGGTTGGAATTCACCCCTCCACTTT. This translates into CASSQAATGWNSPLHF.

The chain couples TRBV25-1 to TRBJ2-7, with 7 positions matching TRBD2. Looked up from germline, CDR1 is MGHDK and CDR2 is SYGVNS. J was trimmed by 4 bases and V by 2 bases; bases with no gene match: 5. The CDR3 contains 14 residues. The CDR3 DNA reads TGTGCCAGCAGTGAAAGCGGGGAGAGTTACGAGCAGTACTTC. It specifies CASSESGESYEQYF.

The chain has TRBV6-1 and TRBJ1-5; no clear D. Germline CDR1 reads MNHNS; CDR2 reads SASEGT. CDR3 length: 15 amino acids. Trimming took 2 bases from V and 0 from J, leaving 8 bases between them. The chain's CDR3 is CASSEFSHSNQPQHF. The CDR3 DNA follows: TGTGCCAGCAGTGAATTTAGCCATAGCAATCAGCCCCAGCATTTT.

The chain uses TRBV9 and TRBJ2-7, with a possible D match to TRBD2 (6 bases). V shed 0 bases and J shed 7 bases, with 20 bases lying between them. Germline values: CDR1 SGDLS, CDR2 YYNGEE. CDR3 size: 16 residues. The CDR3 DNA follows: TGTGCCAGCAGCGTAGGAGGTGGTAGCGGTAAGGGGGAGCAGTACTTC. Its protein is CASSVGGGSGKGEQYF.

This rearrangement joins TRBV5-4 to TRBJ2-6; tentative D call: TRBD2 (6 bases). Trimming removed 1 base from V and 8 bases from J, with 13 bases in between. Germline CDR1 SGHNT, CDR2 YYREEE (reference sequence). This CDR3 is 15 amino acids long. The CDR3 DNA is TGTGCCAGCAGCTTGTGGGACTTCGGCCCCAACGTCCTGACTTTC. Amino acids: CASSLWDFGPNVLTF.

This chain uses TRBV6-5 with TRBJ2-7; 8 bases are a match to TRBD2. Trimming removed 5 bases from V and 3 bases from J; junction bases left unmatched: 9. Germline-derived CDR1 and CDR2 are MNHEY and SVGAGI. This CDR3 is 15 amino acids long. The DNA of the CDR3 is TGTGCCAGCAGTACGACTAGCGCGGTAGACTACGAGCAGTACTTC. Residues: CASSTTSAVDYEQYF.

The rearrangement joins TRBV10-2 to TRBJ2-1; 9 nucleotides align to TRBD2. Losses at the gene ends were 7 bases for V and 9 bases for J; bases not matched to a gene: 10. Germline loops: CDR1 WSHSY, CDR2 SAAADI. This CDR3 has 14 residues. CDR3 coding DNA: TGCGCCAGCAAAGGGAGCGGGAGGAAGGGTGAGCAGTTCTTC. It encodes CASKGSGRKGEQFF.

J is TRBJ2-5 and V is TRBV30, with D possibly matching TRBD1 (5 bases). Germline V CDR1 and CDR2: GTSNPN, SVGIG (reference sequence). This CDR3 comprises 14 residues. With 1 base removed from V and 5 bases from J, the gap between germline ends came to 14 bases. The CDR3 spells CAWSGGPKGETQYF. For the CDR3, the DNA is TGTGCCTGGAGTGGCGGACCTAAGGGGGAGACCCAGTACTTC.